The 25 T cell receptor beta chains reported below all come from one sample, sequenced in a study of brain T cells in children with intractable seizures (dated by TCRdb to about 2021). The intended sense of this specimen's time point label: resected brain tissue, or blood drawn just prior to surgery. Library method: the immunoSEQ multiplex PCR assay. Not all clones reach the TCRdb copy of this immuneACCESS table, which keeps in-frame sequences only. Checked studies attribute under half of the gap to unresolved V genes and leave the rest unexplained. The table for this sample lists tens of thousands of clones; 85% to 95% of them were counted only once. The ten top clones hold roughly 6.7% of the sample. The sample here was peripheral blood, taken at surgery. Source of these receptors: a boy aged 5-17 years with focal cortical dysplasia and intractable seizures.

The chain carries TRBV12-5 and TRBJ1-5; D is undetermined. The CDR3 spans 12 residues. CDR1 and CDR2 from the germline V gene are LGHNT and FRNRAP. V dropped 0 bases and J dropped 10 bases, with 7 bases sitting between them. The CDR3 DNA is TGTGCTAGTGGTTTGGTCCGGGGACCCCAGCATTTT. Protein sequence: CASGLVRGPQHF.

For the CDR3, the DNA is TGTGCCAGCAGTCCGGGACAGGGGGCAATTCAGCCCCAGCATTTT. The encoded protein is CASSPGQGAIQPQHF. The V and J genes are TRBV6-5 and TRBJ1-5; 12 nucleotides line up with TRBD1. Per germline, CDR1 MNHEY and CDR2 SVGAGI. CDR3 length: 15 amino acids. Unmatched junction bases numbered 5, after V lost 5 bases and J lost 6 bases.

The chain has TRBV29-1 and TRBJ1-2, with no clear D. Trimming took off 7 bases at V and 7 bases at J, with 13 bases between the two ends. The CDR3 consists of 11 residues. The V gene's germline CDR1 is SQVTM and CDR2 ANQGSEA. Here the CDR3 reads CSADGFTGYTF. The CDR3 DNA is TGCAGCGCCGATGGATTTACTGGCTACACCTTC.

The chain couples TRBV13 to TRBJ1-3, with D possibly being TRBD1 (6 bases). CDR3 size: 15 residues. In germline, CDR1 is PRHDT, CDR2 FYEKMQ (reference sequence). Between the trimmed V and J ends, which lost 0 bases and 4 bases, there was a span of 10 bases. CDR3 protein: CASSLGRGGGNTIYF. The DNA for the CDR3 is TGTGCCAGCAGCTTAGGCCGGGGGGGCGGAAACACCATATATTTT.

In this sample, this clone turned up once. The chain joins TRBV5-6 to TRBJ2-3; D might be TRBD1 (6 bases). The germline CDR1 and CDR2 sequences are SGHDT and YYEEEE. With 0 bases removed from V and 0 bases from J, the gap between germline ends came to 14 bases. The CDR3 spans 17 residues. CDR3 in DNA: TGTGCCAGCAGCTTGGGGTGGGGGCGCACTAGCACAGATACGCAGTATTTT. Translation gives CASSLGWGRTSTDTQYF.

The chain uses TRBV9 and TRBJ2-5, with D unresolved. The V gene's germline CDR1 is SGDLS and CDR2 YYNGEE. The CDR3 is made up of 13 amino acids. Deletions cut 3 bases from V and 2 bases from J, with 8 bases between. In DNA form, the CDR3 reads TGTGCCAGCAGCGGAAACCGACAAGAGACCCAGTACTTC. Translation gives CASSGNRQETQYF.

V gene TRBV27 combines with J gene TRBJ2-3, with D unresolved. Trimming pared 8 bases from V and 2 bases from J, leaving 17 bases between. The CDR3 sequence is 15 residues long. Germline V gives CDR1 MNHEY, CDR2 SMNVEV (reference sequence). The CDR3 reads CASGRAGPDTDTQYF. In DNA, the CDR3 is TGTGCCAGCGGAAGAGCAGGACCTGACACAGATACGCAGTATTTT.

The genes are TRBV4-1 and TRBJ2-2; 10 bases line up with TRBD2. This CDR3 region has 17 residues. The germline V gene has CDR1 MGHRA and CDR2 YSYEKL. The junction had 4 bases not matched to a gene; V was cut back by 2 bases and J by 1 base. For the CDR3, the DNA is TGCGCCAGCAGCCAAAAGCTAGCGGGAGTGAACACCGGGGAGCTGTTTTTT. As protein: CASSQKLAGVNTGELFF.

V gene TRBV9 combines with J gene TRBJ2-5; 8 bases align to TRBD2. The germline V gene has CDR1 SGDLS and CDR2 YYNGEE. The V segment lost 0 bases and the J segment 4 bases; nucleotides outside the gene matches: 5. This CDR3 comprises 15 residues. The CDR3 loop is CASSVVRGGRETQYF. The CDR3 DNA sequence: TGTGCCAGCAGCGTAGTACGGGGGGGCAGAGAGACCCAGTACTTC.

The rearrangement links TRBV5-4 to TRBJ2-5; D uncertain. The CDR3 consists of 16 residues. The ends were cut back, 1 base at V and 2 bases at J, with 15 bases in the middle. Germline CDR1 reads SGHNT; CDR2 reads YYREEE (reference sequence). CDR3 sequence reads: CASSLYRRHYQETQYF. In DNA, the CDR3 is TGTGCCAGCAGCTTGTATAGGAGACATTATCAAGAGACCCAGTACTTC.

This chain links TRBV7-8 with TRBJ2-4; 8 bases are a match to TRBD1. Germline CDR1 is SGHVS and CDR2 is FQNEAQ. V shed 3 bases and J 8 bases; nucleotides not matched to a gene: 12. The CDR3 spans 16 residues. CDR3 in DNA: TGTGCCAGCAGCTTTTATATCAGGACAGGGATTGACATTCAGTACTTC. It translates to CASSFYIRTGIDIQYF.

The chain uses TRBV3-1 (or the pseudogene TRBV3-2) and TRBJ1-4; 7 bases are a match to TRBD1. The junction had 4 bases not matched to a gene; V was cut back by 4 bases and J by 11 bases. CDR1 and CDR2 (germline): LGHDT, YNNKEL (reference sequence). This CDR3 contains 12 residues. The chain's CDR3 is CASSRTGVKLFF. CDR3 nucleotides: TGTGCCAGCAGCCGAACAGGGGTGAAACTGTTTTTT.

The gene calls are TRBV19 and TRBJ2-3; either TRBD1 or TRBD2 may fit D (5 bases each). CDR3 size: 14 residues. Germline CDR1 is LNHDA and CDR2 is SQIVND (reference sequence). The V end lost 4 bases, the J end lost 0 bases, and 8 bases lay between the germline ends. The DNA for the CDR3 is TGTGCCAGTAGTACCCGGGACAGCACAGATACGCAGTATTTT. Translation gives CASSTRDSTDTQYF.

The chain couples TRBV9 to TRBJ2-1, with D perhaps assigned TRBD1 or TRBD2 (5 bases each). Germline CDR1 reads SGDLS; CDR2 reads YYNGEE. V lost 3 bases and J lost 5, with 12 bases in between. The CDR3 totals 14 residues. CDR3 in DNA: TGTGCCAGCAGCGCCCCGGGACCCAACAATGAGCAGTTCTTC. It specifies CASSAPGPNNEQFF.

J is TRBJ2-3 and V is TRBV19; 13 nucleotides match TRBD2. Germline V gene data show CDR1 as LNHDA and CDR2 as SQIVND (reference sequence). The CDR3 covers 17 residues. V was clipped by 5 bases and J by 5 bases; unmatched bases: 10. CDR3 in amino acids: CASSPRPGLAGLDTQYF. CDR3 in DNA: TGTGCCAGTAGTCCGCGCCCGGGACTAGCGGGATTAGATACGCAGTATTTT.

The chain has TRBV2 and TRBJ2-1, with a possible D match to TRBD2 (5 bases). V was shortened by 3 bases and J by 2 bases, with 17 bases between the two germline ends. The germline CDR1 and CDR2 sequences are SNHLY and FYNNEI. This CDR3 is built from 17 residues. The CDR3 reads CASSEYVIASPYNEQFF. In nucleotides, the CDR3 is TGTGCCAGCAGTGAGTATGTGATAGCGAGTCCCTACAATGAGCAGTTCTTC.

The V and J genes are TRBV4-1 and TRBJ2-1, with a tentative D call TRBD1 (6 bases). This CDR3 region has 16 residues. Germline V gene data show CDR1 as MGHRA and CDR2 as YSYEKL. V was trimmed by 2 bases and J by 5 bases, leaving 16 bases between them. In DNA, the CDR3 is TGCGCCAGCAGCCAACCAACTGGACAGAAAAACAATGAGCAGTTCTTC. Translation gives CASSQPTGQKNNEQFF.

This chain's CDR3 is CAISEWGQGGTEAFF. CDR3 in DNA: TGTGCCATCAGTGAGTGGGGACAGGGAGGCACTGAAGCTTTCTTT. The V and J genes are TRBV10-3 and TRBJ1-1, with TRBD1 matching over 9 bases. Per germline, CDR1 ENHRY and CDR2 SYGVKD. The CDR3 length is 15 residues. The junction had 4 bases not matched to a gene; V was cut back by 1 base and J by 4 bases.

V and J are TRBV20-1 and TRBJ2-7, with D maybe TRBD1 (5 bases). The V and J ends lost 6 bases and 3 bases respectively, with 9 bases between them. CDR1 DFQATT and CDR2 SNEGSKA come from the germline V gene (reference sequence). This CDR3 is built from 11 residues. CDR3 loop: CSARRGYEQYV. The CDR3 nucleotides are TGCAGTGCCAGAAGGGGCTACGAGCAGTACGTC.

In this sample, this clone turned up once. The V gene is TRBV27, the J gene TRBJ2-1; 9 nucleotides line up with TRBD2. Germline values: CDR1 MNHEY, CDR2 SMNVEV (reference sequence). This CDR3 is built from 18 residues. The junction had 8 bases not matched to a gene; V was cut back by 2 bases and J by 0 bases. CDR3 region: CASSLLGSGGSSYNEQFF. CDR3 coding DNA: TGTGCCAGCAGTTTACTCGGTAGCGGGGGAAGCTCCTACAATGAGCAGTTCTTC.

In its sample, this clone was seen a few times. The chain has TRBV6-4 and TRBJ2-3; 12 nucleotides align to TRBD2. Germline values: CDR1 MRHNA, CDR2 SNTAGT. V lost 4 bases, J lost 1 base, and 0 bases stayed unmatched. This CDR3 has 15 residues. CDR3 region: CASSGLAGGTDTQYF. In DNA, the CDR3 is TGTGCCAGCAGTGGACTAGCGGGGGGCACAGATACGCAGTATTTT.

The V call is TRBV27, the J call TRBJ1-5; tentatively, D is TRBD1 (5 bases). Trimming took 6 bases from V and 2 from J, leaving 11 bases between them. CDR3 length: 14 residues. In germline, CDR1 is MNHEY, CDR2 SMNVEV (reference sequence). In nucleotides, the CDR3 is TGTGCCAGCAGAGAGTTGGGGGGCAATCAGCCCCAGCATTTT. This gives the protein CASRELGGNQPQHF.

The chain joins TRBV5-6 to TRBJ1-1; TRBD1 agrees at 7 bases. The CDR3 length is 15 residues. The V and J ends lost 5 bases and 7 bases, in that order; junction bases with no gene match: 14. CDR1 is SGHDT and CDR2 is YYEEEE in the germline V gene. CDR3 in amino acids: CASRHLRQGVSEAFF. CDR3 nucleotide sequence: TGTGCCAGCAGGCACCTCCGACAGGGTGTTAGTGAAGCTTTCTTT.

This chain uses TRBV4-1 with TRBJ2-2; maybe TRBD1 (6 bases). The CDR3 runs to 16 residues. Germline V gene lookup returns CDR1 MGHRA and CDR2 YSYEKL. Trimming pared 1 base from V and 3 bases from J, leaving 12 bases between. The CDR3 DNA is TGCGCCAGCAGCCAAGTTACCAGGACAGACACCGGGGAGCTGTTTTTT. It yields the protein CASSQVTRTDTGELFF.

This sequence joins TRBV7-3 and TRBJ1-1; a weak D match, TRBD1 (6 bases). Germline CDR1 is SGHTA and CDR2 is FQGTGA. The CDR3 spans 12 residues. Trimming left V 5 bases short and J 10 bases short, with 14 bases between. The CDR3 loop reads CASSDHGGRAFF. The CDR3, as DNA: TGTGCCAGCAGCGACCACGGGGGCAGAGCTTTCTTT.